The 9 T cell receptor beta chains reported below all come from one sample, sequenced in a study of T cells in Graves' hyperthyroidism and ophthalmopathy. Using RNA transcripts as the source, TCR beta CDR3 regions were amplified. Using the HTBI primer set, a first-round RT-PCR was run on the TCR CDR3. TCRdb re-called the multiplex PCR reads through MiXCR, storing one row per CDR3 protein. This repertoire shows some 600,000 distinct CDR3 sequences, approximately 15% found once; its top ten account for more than 4.5%. The sequenced material came from blood. The receptors were sampled from a woman between 25 and 40 years old with Graves' hyperthyroidism that later progressed to Graves' ophthalmopathy.

This clonotype was recorded a few times. DNA of the CDR3: TGTGCCAGCAGAAGCGGAGAGGGGTTATACAATCAGCCCCAGCATTTT. Its translation: CASRSGEGLYNQPQHF. The chain joins TRBV27 to TRBJ1-5; the D gene is possibly TRBD1 (5 bases). The CDR3 spans 16 residues. Per germline, CDR1 MNHEY and CDR2 SMNVEV (reference sequence). V shed 6 bases and J shed 3 bases, with 18 bases lying between them.

As regards this clonotype: One end of the junction is discordant with germline, which a read error may explain. The genes are TRBV9 and TRBJ2-5; D unclear. Germline CDR1 and CDR2: SGDLS and YYNGEE. The CDR3 has 14 amino acids. The CDR3 nucleotides read TGTGCCAGCAGCGTAGGTTCTAGTCAAGATACCCAGTACTTC. It translates to CASSVGSSQDTQYF.

This clonotype was detected only a few times. The chain links TRBV19 to TRBJ2-1, with D perhaps matching TRBD2 (5 bases). The CDR3 is made up of 16 amino acids. In germline, CDR1 is LNHDA, CDR2 SQIVND (reference sequence). Trimming took off 5 bases at V and 5 bases at J, with 19 bases between the two ends. CDR3: CASSPAKGAFHNEQFF. In DNA form, the CDR3 reads TGTGCCAGTAGTCCAGCCAAGGGAGCCTTCCACAATGAGCAGTTCTTC.

This chain links TRBV3-1 with TRBJ1-3; perhaps TRBD1 as D (5 bases). In germline, CDR1 is LGHDT, CDR2 YNNKEL (reference sequence). This CDR3 spans 15 amino acids. V lost 5 bases and J 0 bases, leaving 11 bases between the germline ends. The CDR3 protein is CASSRDGSSGNTIYF. The CDR3 DNA is TGTGCCAGCAGCAGGGACGGTAGCTCTGGAAACACCATATATTTT.

This clonotype came up many times. The chain joins TRBV6-5 to TRBJ2-7; the match to TRBD1 covers 8 bases. Trimming took 2 bases from V and 4 from J; bases not matched to a gene: 7. The CDR3 totals 15 residues. Germline CDR1 and CDR2: MNHEY and SVGAGI. The DNA for the CDR3 is TGTGCCAGCAGTTACGGAGGGACAGGAGAGTACGAGCAGTACTTC. This sequence encodes CASSYGGTGEYEQYF.

This clonotype was seen ten or more times. The chain is built from TRBV28 and TRBJ2-7; 7 positions match TRBD1. Trimming took 5 bases from V and 0 from J; bases not matched to a gene: 7. Germline assignment: CDR1 MDHEN and CDR2 SYDVKM. The CDR3 has 15 amino acids. In DNA, the CDR3 is TGTGCCAGCAGTACAAGACAGGGTTACTCCTACGAGCAGTACTTC. Protein: CASSTRQGYSYEQYF.

This clonotype has a count of ten or more. The chain uses TRBV20-1 and TRBJ2-2; maybe TRBD2 (5 bases). From germline, CDR1 is DFQATT and CDR2 SNEGSKA (reference sequence). V shed 1 base and J shed 4 bases, with 13 bases lying between them. The CDR3 is 15 amino acids. CDR3 sequence reads: CSARVSDSSTGELFF. CDR3 sequence (DNA): TGCAGTGCTAGAGTTTCGGACTCCAGCACCGGGGAGCTGTTTTTT.

The table lists this clonotype with many counts. The V gene is TRBV12-3 or TRBV12-4, the J gene TRBJ2-2; no reliable D call. Trimming shortened V by 2 bases and J by 6 bases, and 10 bases separated the two germline ends. This CDR3 comprises 14 residues. CDR3: CASSLYLNAGELFF. The CDR3 coding sequence is TGTGCCAGCAGTTTATACCTAAACGCCGGGGAGCTGTTTTTT.

This chain links TRBV7-9 with TRBJ2-1, with TRBD2 as a possible D gene (6 bases). Germline CDR1 is SEHNR and CDR2 is FQNEAQ (reference sequence). The CDR3 covers 16 residues. V gave up 0 bases and J gave up 2 bases, with 11 bases separating them. The CDR3 bases are TGTGCCAGCAGCTTAGCAGAGGGACTTGCCTACAATGAGCAGTTCTTC. As protein: CASSLAEGLAYNEQFF.